The source of this T cell receptor (beta chain) is a study of Ad26.COV2.S vaccination and SARS-CoV-2 variants. Noted treatment: roughly 19 received Ad26.COV2.S at low or high dose, single or two shots; roughly five received placebo; per-sample allocation not given. Specimens were obtained on day 63 following the first vaccine or placebo injection. The table came from immunoSEQ multiplex PCR; TCRdb's copy has only in-frame clones and leaves some out. The table records just over 350,000 clones, approximately 85% of them present only once. About this clone: The same CDR3 also results from other DNA sequences found in this sample.

This CDR3 comprises 15 residues. With 1 base clipped from V and 0 bases from J, the junction kept 3 bases outside the gene matches. CDR1 is SGHTA and CDR2 is FQGNSA in the germline V gene. Sequencing was performed on peripheral blood, taken in a trial of Ad26.COV2.S vaccine versus placebo. The chain joins TRBV7-2 to TRBJ2-7, with 7 nucleotides matching TRBD1. This receptor was identified in a person aged 18-60 years who received the Ad26.COV2.S COVID-19 vaccine or a placebo. CDR3: CASSLGQGISYEQYF. DNA for the CDR3: TGTGCCAGCAGCTTAGGACAGGGAATCTCCTACGAGCAGTACTTC.